This TCR beta chain was retrieved from a study of blood T cell repertoires in COVID-19 (dated by TCRdb to the early 2020s). Background on the whole study: Samples covering the acute and convalescent phases of COVID-19 were provided by collaborators in the United States, Italy and Spain. The prospective study material was composed of cDNA or gDNA derived from T cells, B-cell-depleted T cells, or PBMCs. Deeply sampled blood TCRbeta repertoires from subjects exposed to, actively infected with, or recovered from COVID-19 were included in the dataset. Samples came from the ongoing ImmuneRACE study (first 160 participants) plus 1,254 subjects from 6 global collaborators. Sample metadata almost always included a de-identified subject ID, COVID-19 status, age in years and sex. The repertoires were made available in a free public database intended to serve as a resource for research on the immune response to SARS-CoV-2. Where HLA class I and class II types were available, the types were taken from metadata supplied by the sample provider, not from assay-based typing. The research as a whole found: How much clinical and demographic metadata was included differed by source and by participant, and the metadata was provided uncurated.

The collaborating institutions used their own protocols to collect whole blood in K2EDTA tubes. For TCRbeta analysis, collaborators shipped samples as frozen whole blood, isolated PBMCs, or DNA extracted from either of those sample types. Notes on this clone: Its antigen remains undetermined. No much larger clone exists at a distance of one base, and base qualities are not known.

TCRbeta CDR3 regions were amplified from genomic DNA using the immunoSEQ Assay, a bias-controlled multiplex PCR. The authors' analysis ran thus. Within the assay, amplification of reference gene primers was used to estimate how many nucleated cells each sample contained. Sequence reads were collapsed and filtered to measure the absolute abundance of every unique TCRbeta CDR3 rearrangement. For each sample, productive Simpson clonality was calculated by taking the square root of Simpson's diversity index across productive rearrangements. Entries here come from immuneACCESS through TCRdb and include only in-frame sequences with V and J called. Some clones fail to appear in such tables; in the studies checked, an unresolved V gene covers under half of the shortfall, and the cause of the remainder is unknown. That table is the source of V, J and clone size, and D and trimming were worked out from the DNA. The sample table shows around 97,000 clones, and 70% to 90% are seen once. Clones ranked in the top ten supply approximately 3.1% of the sample.

The junction carries 7 bases between V and J, which are trimmed by 5 bases and 2 bases respectively. The CDR3 measures 14 amino acids from cysteine to phenylalanine. The read is trimmed to its CDR3 DNA, 42 bases read in frame from base 1. Taken from the germline V gene (reference sequence), the CDR1 and CDR2 loops are LNHDA and SQIVND. This TCR was sampled from a man aged 45-65 years in a cohort sampled during active COVID-19. Sequences were obtained from peripheral blood. Here the chain combines TRBV19 and TRBJ2-6, with the D segment identity uncertain. The sequence in DNA is TGTGCCAGTAGTCCCAGTGCTGGGGCCAACGTCCTGACTTTC. This translates into CASSPSAGANVLTF.